This TCR beta chain was found in a study of cytomegalovirus exposure and HLA in healthy donors. Whole-study findings and limits: Several of the most significant clusters were apparently associated with common viral pathogens in a later analysis.

The PCR was carried out with 60 Vbeta primers and 13 Jbeta primers. The table came from immunoSEQ multiplex PCR; TCRdb's copy has only in-frame clones and leaves some out. The sample has 95,000 to 150,000 clones, and its top ten clones hold about 2.2%. The CDR3 covers 14 residues. J lost 9 bases, V lost 6 bases, and 5 bases had no gene match. Germline V CDR1 and CDR2: MDHEN, SYDVKM. A note on this clone: Its antigen is currently unknown.

The rearrangement uses TRBV28 and TRBJ2-1; 13 bases are shared with TRBD2. The clonotype comes from a man aged 40-55 years in good health and CMV-seronegative. The source material was PBMCs. The CDR3 here is CASRTTSGRTEQFF. CDR3 DNA: TGTGCCAGCAGAACGACTAGCGGGAGGACTGAGCAGTTCTTC.